This entry lists 8 T cell receptor beta chains sequenced from one sample in a study of blood T cell repertoires in COVID-19. Produced via immunoSEQ multiplex PCR; TCRdb's table is partial and in-frame only. The table lists a few hundred thousand clones, around 86% of them singletons. Sequenced input: peripheral blood. The receptors originated from a man over 45 with active or convalescent COVID-19.

This chain connects TRBV2 to TRBJ2-3; TRBD2 might be the D (6 bases). Germline V lookup: CDR1 SNHLY, CDR2 FYNNEI. Deletions cut 8 bases from V and 6 bases from J, with 9 bases between. This CDR3 is built from 11 residues. Here the CDR3 DNA reads TGTGCCAGCTCGGGGGTCGATACGCAGTATTTT. It codes for CASSGVDTQYF.

The V and J genes are TRBV5-1 and TRBJ2-1; TRBD2 matches at 10 bases. V lost 4 bases, J lost 6 bases, and 7 bases stayed unmatched. The CDR3 sequence is 15 residues long. Germline lookup yields CDR1 SGHRS and CDR2 YFSETQ. The CDR3 DNA reads as TGCGCCAGCAGCCCCCTAGCGGGAGTGCCCAATGAGCAGTTCTTC. Encoded protein: CASSPLAGVPNEQFF.

In DNA, the CDR3 is TGTGCCAGTAGGGCACAGAGCTCTGGGGCCAACGTCCTGACTTTC. Translated, it gives CASRAQSSGANVLTF. J is TRBJ2-6 and V is TRBV19; D is ambiguous. This CDR3 has 15 residues. Germline V CDR1 and CDR2: LNHDA, SQIVND (reference sequence). The V gene lost 6 bases and the J gene lost 0 bases, with 9 bases spanning the gap. Full variable domain (missing parts from reference TRBV19 and TRBJ2-6): DGGITQSPKYLFRKEGQNVTLSCEQNLNHDAMYWYRQDPGQGLRLIYYSQIVNDFQKGDIAEGYSVSREKKESFPLTVTSAQKNPTAFYLCASRAQSSGANVLTFGAGSRLTVL.

The chain combines TRBV27 with TRBJ2-3; no firm D call. The ends were cut back, 7 bases at V and 1 base at J, with 9 bases in the middle. CDR3 length: 13 amino acids. The V gene's germline CDR1 is MNHEY and CDR2 SMNVEV (reference sequence). In nucleotides, the CDR3 is TGTGCCAGCACCCCCCCGGGCACAGATACGCAGTATTTT. The encoded protein is CASTPPGTDTQYF.

Concerning this clone itself: Germline and junction disagree at one end, which may indicate a read error. The J gene is TRBJ2-7, the V gene TRBV7-9; D might be TRBD1 (6 bases). CDR1 and CDR2 from the germline V gene are SEHNR and FQNEAQ (reference sequence). The CDR3 loop spans 11 amino acids. CDR3 sequence reads: CASSSGHFASF. CDR3 sequence (DNA): TGTGCCAGCAGCTCGGGACACTTCGCTTCGTTC. The whole variable domain, remainder taken from reference TRBV7-9 and TRBJ2-7, is DTGVSQNPRHKITKRGQNVTFRCDPISEHNRLYWYRQTLGQGPEFLTYFQNEAQLEKSRLLSDRFSAERPKGSFSTLEIQRTEQGDSAMYLCASSSGHFASFGPGTRLTVT.

The count of this clone is one. The chain recombines TRBV9 with TRBJ1-4; weak D call: TRBD1 (5 bases). This CDR3 spans 14 amino acids. The germline CDR1 and CDR2 sequences are SGDLS and YYNGEE. The V and J ends lost 0 bases and 8 bases respectively, with 11 bases between them. CDR3 nucleotides: TGTGCCAGCAGCGTAGCTCAGGGAGGCGAAAAACTGTTTTTT. It encodes CASSVAQGGEKLFF.

The rearrangement links TRBV5-6 to TRBJ1-2; D is unclear. The CDR3 is 13 residues long. The ends were cut back, 4 bases at V and 7 bases at J, with 14 bases in the middle. Germline V CDR1 and CDR2: SGHDT, YYEEEE. The CDR3 coding sequence is TGTGCCAGCAGCCCGGGGAGGGAGTCTGGCTACACCTTC. Translation gives CASSPGRESGYTF.

This chain joins TRBV7-3 and TRBJ1-6; 7 nucleotides agree with TRBD1. CDR1 SGHTA and CDR2 FQGTGA come from the germline V gene. This CDR3 has 18 residues. The trim removed 5 bases at V and 1 base at J, leaving 11 bases unmatched. CDR3 protein: CASSPLGTVGSYNSPLHF. The DNA of the CDR3 is TGTGCCAGCAGCCCTCTCGGGACAGTGGGATCCTATAATTCACCCCTCCACTTT.